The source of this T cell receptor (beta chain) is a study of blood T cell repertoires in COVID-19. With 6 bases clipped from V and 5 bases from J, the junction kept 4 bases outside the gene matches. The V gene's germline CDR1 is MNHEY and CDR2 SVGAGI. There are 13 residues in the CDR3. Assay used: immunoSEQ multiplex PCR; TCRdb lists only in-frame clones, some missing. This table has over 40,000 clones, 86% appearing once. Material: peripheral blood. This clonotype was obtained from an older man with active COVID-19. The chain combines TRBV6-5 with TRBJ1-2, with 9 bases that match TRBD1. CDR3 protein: CASSPDRGYGYTF. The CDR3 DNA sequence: TGTGCCAGCAGCCCGGACAGGGGATATGGCTACACCTTC.